These 24 T cell receptor beta chains were sequenced from one sample in a study of T-cell memory formation after mild COVID-19. TCRdb independently ran MiXCR on the 5' RACE reads; one entry per CDR3 protein. The sample lists under 550,000 distinct CDR3 sequences, over 15% occurring once. Sequencing used PBMCs or a T cell subset sorted from them (not recorded which). The receptors stem from an adult woman who had mild COVID-19 (a few samples of this study predate the infection). Cell type and time point are not known.

This clonotype was seen only a few times. This sequence joins TRBV5-1 and TRBJ2-7; 8 bases match TRBD1. CDR3 length: 13 residues. CDR1 is SGHRS and CDR2 is YFSETQ in the germline V gene. V lost 4 bases to trimming and J lost 11 bases; unmatched junction nucleotides: 11. For the CDR3, the DNA is TGCGCCAGCAGCGCCGAAGGGACACAGGGGGAGTACTTC. It specifies CASSAEGTQGEYF.

The chain is built from TRBV12-3 or TRBV12-4 and TRBJ2-1; 9 bases fit TRBD1. This CDR3 region has 13 residues. V lost 4 bases to trimming and J lost 8 bases; unmatched junction nucleotides: 3. The CDR3 bases are TGTGCCAGCAGTTGGGACAGGGCGGATGAGCAGTTCTTC. It is translated as CASSWDRADEQFF.

This clonotype has just a few counts. The chain is built from TRBV6-2 or TRBV6-3 and TRBJ2-3; D not resolved. Germline loops: CDR1 MNHEY, CDR2 SVGEGT. V lost 0 bases and J lost 4, with 14 bases in between. This CDR3 contains 16 residues. CDR3 loop: CASSYSRLGYPDTQYF. CDR3 sequence (DNA): TGTGCCAGCAGTTACTCTCGTCTAGGATACCCAGATACGCAGTATTTT.

This clonotype was seen more than once but under ten times. The chain is built from TRBV7-6 and TRBJ2-2; D uncertain. Trimming left V 1 base short and J 6 bases short, with 15 bases between. From germline, CDR1 is SGHVS and CDR2 FNYEAQ. The CDR3 consists of 16 residues. CDR3 in amino acids: CASSLGGAVLAGELFF. The CDR3 bases are TGTGCCAGCAGCTTAGGGGGTGCCGTTTTGGCCGGGGAGCTGTTTTTT.

The rearrangement joins TRBV7-2 to TRBJ2-5; D might be TRBD1 or TRBD2, each matching 5 bases. Germline values: CDR1 SGHTA, CDR2 FQGNSA. V lost 4 bases to trimming and J lost 2 bases, with 20 bases between them. The CDR3 is made up of 17 amino acids. The CDR3 loop is CASSSLPIRGAQETQYF. In DNA, the CDR3 is TGTGCCAGCAGCTCCCTCCCCATACGAGGGGCACAAGAGACCCAGTACTTC. The full variable domain, rest sourced from reference TRBV7-2 and TRBJ2-5, is GAGVSQSPSNKVTEKGKDVELRCDPISGHTALYWYRQSLGQGLEFLIYFQGNSAPDKSGLPSDRFSAERTGGSVSTLTIQRTQQEDSAVYLCASSSLPIRGAQETQYFGPGTRLLVL.

This chain links TRBV27 with TRBJ2-7; D may be TRBD1 or TRBD2 (5 bases each). V was clipped by 4 bases and J by 0 bases, with 13 bases between them. Germline lookup yields CDR1 MNHEY and CDR2 SMNVEV (reference sequence). The CDR3 is 15 residues long. CDR3 nucleotides: TGTGCCAGCAGTTCTCTGGGGGAGAGCTCCTACGAGCAGTACTTC. Its protein is CASSSLGESSYEQYF.

The chain uses TRBV3-1 and TRBJ2-7; 10 bases line up with TRBD1. Trimming at V came to 0 bases and at J to 6 bases, leaving 2 bases not matched to a gene. This CDR3 spans 14 amino acids. Germline CDR1 is LGHDT and CDR2 is YNNKEL (reference sequence). CDR3 sequence (DNA): TGTGCCAGCAGCCAAGAAGGGACAGGGGTCGAGCAGTACTTC. As protein: CASSQEGTGVEQYF.

Ten or more counts support this clonotype. The CDR3 spells CASSNQDWGYEQYF. The CDR3 DNA is TGTGCCAGCAGTAACCAAGACTGGGGATACGAGCAGTACTTC. The chain combines TRBV12-3 or TRBV12-4 with TRBJ2-7, with unresolved D. V dropped 5 bases and J dropped 4 bases, with 15 bases sitting between them. The CDR3 extends over 14 amino acids.

Many counts were recorded for this clonotype. The CDR3 reads CASSQLASGYTDTQYF. DNA for the CDR3: TGTGCCAGCAGCCAATTGGCAAGCGGGTACACAGATACGCAGTATTTT. The chain is built from TRBV7-8 and TRBJ2-3; weak D call: TRBD2 (6 bases). Trimming took off 5 bases at V and 2 bases at J, with 17 bases between the two ends. In germline, CDR1 is SGHVS, CDR2 FQNEAQ. The CDR3 sequence is 16 residues long. Variable domain in full (rest from reference TRBV7-8 and TRBJ2-3): GAGVSQSPRYKVAKRGQDVALRCDPISGHVSLFWYQQALGQGPEFLTYFQNEAQLDKSGLPSDRFFAERPEGSVSTLKIQRTQQEDSAVYLCASSQLASGYTDTQYFGPGTRLTVL.

This clonotype turned up a few times. The chain is built from TRBV24-1 and TRBJ1-5; D ambiguous. Per the germline V gene, CDR1 is KGHDR and CDR2 is SFDVKD. The CDR3 sequence is 13 residues long. V lost 5 bases and J 0 bases, leaving 4 bases between the germline ends. This CDR3 is CATSGDSNQPQHF. The CDR3 nucleotides are TGTGCCACCAGTGGGGATAGCAATCAGCCCCAGCATTTT.

The chain carries TRBV5-1 and TRBJ2-7; the D gene could be TRBD1 or TRBD2 (6 bases each). V dropped 4 bases and J dropped 6 bases, with 11 bases sitting between them. CDR1 and CDR2 from the germline V gene are SGHRS and YFSETQ. The length of the CDR3 is 12 residues. CDR3 in DNA: TGCGCCAGCAGCCCGGGGGCGGTCGAGCAGTACTTC. As protein: CASSPGAVEQYF.

This clonotype was detected only a few times. CDR3 coding DNA: TGCGCCAGCAGCGACGAACAGGGGAACTGGGACGAGCAGTACTTC. Protein sequence: CASSDEQGNWDEQYF. The chain joins TRBV5-1 to TRBJ2-7; 7 bases are a match to TRBD1. V shed 4 bases and J 5 bases; nucleotides not matched to a gene: 12. Germline loops: CDR1 SGHRS, CDR2 YFSETQ. The CDR3 has 15 residues.

This clonotype was counted a few times. J is TRBJ2-6 and V is TRBV7-3, with D perhaps matching TRBD1 (5 bases). Deletions cut 4 bases from V and 0 bases from J, with 10 bases between. The CDR3 sequence is 16 residues long. The germline V gene has CDR1 SGHTA and CDR2 FQGTGA. CDR3 in DNA: TGTGCCAGCAGCTATCGTCAGGGCTCTGGGGCCAACGTCCTGACTTTC. Its translation is CASSYRQGSGANVLTF. Based on the CDR3 plus reference TRBV7-3 and TRBJ2-6, the full variable domain is GAGVSQTPSNKVTEKGKYVELRCDPISGHTALYWYRQSLGQGPEFLIYFQGTGAADDSGLPNDRFFAVRPEGSVSTLKIQRTERGDSAVYLCASSYRQGSGANVLTFGAGSRLTVL.

The V gene is TRBV7-2, the J gene TRBJ2-3, with a possible D match to TRBD2 (6 bases). The V gene lost 5 bases and the J gene lost 1 base, with 16 bases spanning the gap. CDR1 and CDR2 (germline): SGHTA, FQGNSA. The CDR3 extends over 16 amino acids. The CDR3 reads CASSRAVGGGTDTQYF. CDR3 coding DNA: TGTGCCAGCAGCAGAGCGGTGGGAGGAGGCACAGATACGCAGTATTTT.

A few counts support this clonotype. The chain recombines TRBV11-3 with TRBJ1-1; D might be TRBD1 (6 bases). Trimming took 1 base from V and 5 from J, leaving 14 bases between them. The CDR3 loop spans 15 amino acids. Per the germline V gene, CDR1 is SGHNT and CDR2 is YENEEA. DNA of the CDR3: TGTGCCAGCAGCTTAGGATTCGAGGGGGTGACTGAAGCTTTCTTT. Residues: CASSLGFEGVTEAFF.

The V call is TRBV24-1, the J call TRBJ2-1; no reliable D call. Germline assignment: CDR1 KGHDR and CDR2 SFDVKD. The CDR3 is 12 amino acids. Trimming took 0 bases from V and 9 from J, leaving 5 bases between them. CDR3 DNA: TGTGCCACCAGTGATTTGTCTCCTGAGCAGTTCTTC. As protein: CATSDLSPEQFF.

This chain links TRBV12-3 or TRBV12-4 with TRBJ1-1; 7 nucleotides agree with TRBD1. CDR3 length: 12 residues. V was clipped by 7 bases and J by 7 bases; unmatched bases: 6. CDR3 in amino acids: CASTPQGGEAFF. CDR3 DNA sequence: TGTGCCAGCACTCCCCAGGGGGGTGAAGCTTTCTTT.

The J gene is TRBJ2-1, the V gene TRBV5-1; D may be TRBD2 (5 bases). CDR3 length: 14 residues. V lost 0 bases to trimming and J lost 5 bases, with 9 bases between them. The V gene's germline CDR1 is SGHRS and CDR2 YFSETQ. Written as DNA, the CDR3 is TGCGCCAGCAGCTTGGAGGTGGGAGACAATGAGCAGTTCTTC. It specifies CASSLEVGDNEQFF.

This clonotype was picked up one time. This chain links TRBV4-1 with TRBJ2-1, with 10 bases that match TRBD2. Trimming cost V 4 bases and J 8 bases; bases outside gene matches: 8. This CDR3 comprises 15 residues. Germline V gene data show CDR1 as MGHRA and CDR2 as YSYEKL. The CDR3 here is CASSREPSGGDEQFF. DNA for the CDR3: TGCGCCAGCAGCCGCGAACCTAGCGGGGGTGATGAGCAGTTCTTC.

In this sample, this clonotype turned up a few times. V gene TRBV20-1 combines with J gene TRBJ2-7; D unclear. This CDR3 comprises 14 residues. V lost 0 bases, J lost 1 base, and 10 bases lay in between. Germline CDR1 DFQATT, CDR2 SNEGSKA (reference sequence). For the CDR3, the DNA is TGCAGTGCTAGAGATCGCCAGATTTCCTACGAGCAGTACTTC. As protein: CSARDRQISYEQYF.

This clonotype was seen only a few times. This chain joins TRBV4-2 and TRBJ1-4; D unclear. The CDR3 runs to 14 residues. The V end lost 1 base, the J end lost 8 bases, and 11 bases lay between the germline ends. Per germline, CDR1 LGHNA and CDR2 YNFKEQ. As DNA, the CDR3 is TGTGCCAGCAGCCAAGTGGGGAGACGAGAAAAACTGTTTTTT. The encoded protein is CASSQVGRREKLFF.

The V gene is TRBV4-3, the J gene TRBJ2-2; perhaps TRBD2 as D (6 bases). Germline V gives CDR1 LGHNA, CDR2 YSLEER. V was shortened by 0 bases and J by 4 bases, with 12 bases between the two germline ends. There are 16 residues in the CDR3. The CDR3 region is CASSQEAGSPTGELFF. CDR3 nucleotide sequence: TGCGCCAGCAGCCAAGAGGCGGGAAGCCCCACCGGGGAGCTGTTTTTT.

This chain joins TRBV27 and TRBJ1-5; D remains unclear. V shed 1 base and J shed 9 bases, with 10 bases lying between them. CDR1 MNHEY and CDR2 SMNVEV come from the germline V gene (reference sequence). The CDR3 has 13 amino acids. The CDR3 DNA is TGTGCCAGCAGTTTATGGCCCGAAGGGCCCCAGCATTTT. It specifies CASSLWPEGPQHF.

V and J are TRBV12-3 or TRBV12-4 and TRBJ1-3; D possibly corresponds to TRBD1 (5 bases). The CDR3 is 15 residues long. V shed 9 bases and J shed 0 bases, with 15 bases lying between them. The CDR3 here is CASSMGTNSGNTIYF. The CDR3, as DNA: TGTGCCAGTAGCATGGGGACTAACTCTGGAAACACCATATATTTT.